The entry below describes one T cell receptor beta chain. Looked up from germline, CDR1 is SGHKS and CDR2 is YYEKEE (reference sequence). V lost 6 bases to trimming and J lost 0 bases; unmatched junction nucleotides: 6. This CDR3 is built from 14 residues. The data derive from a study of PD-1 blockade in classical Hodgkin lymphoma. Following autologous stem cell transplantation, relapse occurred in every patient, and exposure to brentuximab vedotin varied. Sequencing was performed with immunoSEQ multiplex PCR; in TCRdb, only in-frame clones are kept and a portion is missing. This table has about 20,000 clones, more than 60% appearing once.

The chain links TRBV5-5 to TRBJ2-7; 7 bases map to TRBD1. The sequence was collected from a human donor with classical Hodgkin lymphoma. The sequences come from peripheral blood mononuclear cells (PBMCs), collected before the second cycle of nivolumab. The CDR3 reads CASILTGSSYEQYF. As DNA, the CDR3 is TGTGCCAGCATCCTGACAGGGAGCTCCTACGAGCAGTACTTC.